These 17 T cell receptor beta chains originate from one sample sequenced in a study of type 1 regulatory T cells (dated by TCRdb to the early 2020s). The data were produced on an Illumina MiSeq. TCRdb cleaned the public reads at Q25 with fastp, built clones with MiXCR and kept in-frame beta chains. Entries are consolidated by CDR3 protein sequence, retaining the most common genes and DNA. Across this sample there are approximately 42,000 distinct CDR3 sequences, with 12% seen only once. About 8.2% of the sample goes to the ten largest clones. These receptors have no known antigen. Sequenced input: cultured non-Tr1 T cells, either the whole culture or a sorted T cell fraction (not recorded which). Interpreted using the paper, the cell subset or site label stands for: non-Tr1 population from the T-allo10 product. Source of these receptors: a human donor in good health.

This clonotype was seen at least ten times. The rearrangement links TRBV4-2 to TRBJ2-1; the D gene is possibly TRBD1 (8 bases). The length of the CDR3 is 15 residues. V was trimmed by 0 bases and J by 8 bases, leaving 14 bases between them. Germline V gene lookup returns CDR1 LGHNA and CDR2 YNFKEQ. The CDR3 bases are TGTGCCAGCAGCCAAGATGAAGCGGGACAGGATGAGCAGTTCTTC. It specifies CASSQDEAGQDEQFF.

This clonotype was detected only a few times. V is TRBV7-2 and J is TRBJ2-7; 12 positions agree with TRBD2. V lost 5 bases, J lost 3 bases, and 5 bases stayed unmatched. This CDR3 has 15 amino acids. Germline-derived CDR1 and CDR2 are SGHTA and FQGNSA. The DNA of the CDR3 is TGTGCCAGCAGCGCGGGACTAGCGGGCTTCTACGAGCAGTACTTC. This codes for CASSAGLAGFYEQYF.

Many counts were recorded for this clonotype. The chain is built from TRBV2 and TRBJ2-2; 11 nucleotides match TRBD2. In germline, CDR1 is SNHLY, CDR2 FYNNEI. V lost 5 bases to trimming and J lost 6 bases; unmatched junction nucleotides: 5. This CDR3 is built from 15 residues. The CDR3: CASSPLLAGAGELFF. The CDR3 DNA sequence: TGTGCCAGCAGTCCTCTACTAGCGGGGGCCGGGGAGCTGTTTTTT.

By proportion, this clonotype is medium-sized (0.01 to 0.1%). At one boundary the junction diverges from the germline segment, which might be a read error. The chain is built from TRBV7-7 and TRBJ2-1; 9 bases fit TRBD2. Germline V gene lookup returns CDR1 SSHAT and CDR2 FNYEAQ (reference sequence). This CDR3 is 14 amino acids long. The CDR3 DNA sequence: TGTGCTAGCAGCTTCGCTAGCGGGAACAATGAGCAGTTCTTC. It specifies CASSFASGNNEQFF.

This clonotype was recorded many times. The V call is TRBV6-6, the J call TRBJ1-2; D gene unclear. The CDR3 loop spans 16 amino acids. V was shortened by 2 bases and J by 6 bases, with 19 bases between the two germline ends. Per germline, CDR1 MNHNY and CDR2 SVGAGI (reference sequence). The CDR3 bases are TGTGCCAGCAGTTACCCTTATGGGAAAACTATAGATGGCTACACCTTC. This gives the protein CASSYPYGKTIDGYTF.

This chain connects TRBV20-1 to TRBJ1-1; D gene ambiguous. V was trimmed by 0 bases and J by 10 bases, leaving 12 bases between them. The CDR3 contains 12 residues. CDR1 is DFQATT, CDR2 SNEGSKA, per germline (reference sequence). Written as DNA, the CDR3 is TGCAGTGCTAGAGATACGACCCGAGGAGCTTTCTTT. This sequence encodes CSARDTTRGAFF.

This chain uses TRBV13 with TRBJ1-1; maybe TRBD1 (5 bases). The CDR3 loop spans 16 amino acids. V dropped 0 bases and J dropped 4 bases, with 15 bases sitting between them. The germline V gene encodes CDR1 PRHDT and CDR2 FYEKMQ (reference sequence). This CDR3 reads CASSLGLWGTFTEAFF. DNA for the CDR3: TGTGCCAGCAGCTTAGGACTGTGGGGGACCTTCACTGAAGCTTTCTTT.

This clonotype was detected many times. The chain links TRBV7-3 to TRBJ2-7; D might be TRBD1 or TRBD2, each matching 5 bases. The germline gives CDR1 SGHTA, CDR2 FQGTGA. The CDR3 spans 14 residues. V was clipped by 5 bases and J by 3 bases, with 14 bases between them. CDR3 residues: CASSIQPGRYEQYF. CDR3 DNA sequence: TGTGCCAGCAGCATTCAACCGGGGCGCTACGAGCAGTACTTC.

This clonotype has ten or more counts. The chain links TRBV7-2 to TRBJ2-2; D is unclear. CDR3 length: 15 amino acids. The V end was cut by 0 bases, the J end by 1 base, with 6 bases between. From germline, CDR1 is SGHTA and CDR2 FQGNSA. CDR3: CASSLATLNTGELFF. CDR3 nucleotide sequence: TGTGCCAGCAGCTTAGCCACATTGAACACCGGGGAGCTGTTTTTT. The variable domain in full, completed from reference TRBV7-2 and TRBJ2-2, reads GAGVSQSPSNKVTEKGKDVELRCDPISGHTALYWYRQSLGQGLEFLIYFQGNSAPDKSGLPSDRFSAERTGGSVSTLTIQRTQQEDSAVYLCASSLATLNTGELFFGEGSRLTVL.

This clonotype was counted only a few times. The chain employs TRBV11-2 and TRBJ2-3; D is perhaps TRBD2 (5 bases). From germline, CDR1 is SGHAT and CDR2 FQNNGV. CDR3 length: 15 amino acids. V dropped 4 bases and J dropped 2 bases, with 13 bases sitting between them. CDR3 sequence: CASSWRTGHTDTQYF. Here the CDR3 DNA reads TGTGCCAGCAGCTGGAGGACCGGCCACACAGATACGCAGTATTTT.

This clonotype was counted many times. The rearrangement uses TRBV7-9 and TRBJ2-2; D is undetermined. Germline V CDR1 and CDR2: SEHNR, FQNEAQ (reference sequence). Trimming cost V 5 bases and J 4 bases, with 11 bases left between them. The CDR3 sequence is 14 residues long. The CDR3 reads CASSLWTGTGELFF. The CDR3 DNA reads TGTGCCAGCAGCCTCTGGACCGGCACCGGGGAGCTGTTTTTT.

This clonotype was counted between two and nine times. J is TRBJ2-4 and V is TRBV7-2; perhaps TRBD1 as D (6 bases). Trimming shortened V by 1 base and J by 6 bases, and 16 bases separated the two germline ends. Germline V gives CDR1 SGHTA, CDR2 FQGNSA. This CDR3 region has 16 residues. This CDR3 is CASSLEKAQGRNIQYF. The CDR3 DNA follows: TGTGCCAGCAGCTTAGAAAAGGCCCAGGGGAGAAACATTCAGTACTTC.

This chain joins TRBV5-5 and TRBJ1-1, with D maybe TRBD1 (5 bases). Deletions cut 1 base from V and 1 base from J, with 8 bases between. This CDR3 contains 14 residues. Germline assignment: CDR1 SGHKS and CDR2 YYEKEE (reference sequence). The CDR3 is CASSLYGGNTEAFF. CDR3 nucleotide sequence: TGTGCCAGCAGCTTGTATGGGGGGAACACTGAAGCTTTCTTT.

V is TRBV30 and J is TRBJ2-3, with TRBD2 identical over 11 bases. Trimming removed 3 bases from V and 6 bases from J; junction bases left unmatched: 2. The V gene's germline CDR1 is GTSNPN and CDR2 SVGIG (reference sequence). The CDR3 has 13 residues. CDR3 amino acids: CAWSPSGRDTQYF. CDR3 nucleotide sequence: TGTGCCTGGAGCCCTAGCGGGAGGGATACGCAGTATTTT.

This clonotype was recorded many times. J is TRBJ2-5 and V is TRBV14; the D is unclear. Germline CDR1 and CDR2: SGHDN and FVKESK. This CDR3 contains 13 residues. Deletions cut 0 bases from V and 4 bases from J, with 6 bases between. CDR3 amino acids: CASSQDLAETQYF. The CDR3 coding sequence is TGTGCCAGCAGCCAAGATCTGGCAGAGACCCAGTACTTC.

This clonotype showed up just a few times. The chain is built from TRBV20-1 and TRBJ2-3, with D perhaps matching TRBD2 (5 bases). This CDR3 is built from 14 residues. The germline gives CDR1 DFQATT, CDR2 SNEGSKA (reference sequence). Deletions cut 3 bases from V and 2 bases from J, with 12 bases between. CDR3 DNA: TGCAGTGCTAGGAGGGATCCCTCCACAGATACGCAGTATTTT. Protein sequence: CSARRDPSTDTQYF.

This clonotype has a handful of counts. This chain connects TRBV7-2 to TRBJ2-3; 13 bases agree with TRBD2. Trimming cost V 1 base and J 5 bases; bases outside gene matches: 9. Germline V CDR1 and CDR2: SGHTA, FQGNSA. This CDR3 has 18 amino acids. CDR3 region: CASSLDPLGLAGEDTQYF. The CDR3 bases are TGTGCCAGCAGCTTAGACCCCCTAGGACTAGCGGGAGAAGATACGCAGTATTTT.